Each of the 23 T cell receptor beta chains below was sequenced from the same sample in a study of CD4 and CD8 cells across lung adenocarcinoma regions. TCRdb ran MiXCR on the PCR reads and lists one entry per CDR3 protein. Counted here are under 20,000 distinct CDR3 sequences, 51% occurring once; the ten biggest clones make up approximately 60%. Sequenced: CD8+ T cells from the center of a lung tumor. These receptors were obtained from a female donor with lung adenocarcinoma. The CD4 and CD8 labels of this study may be unreliable.

The chain employs TRBV7-8 and TRBJ2-5, with 11 bases aligning to TRBD1. The germline V gene encodes CDR1 SGHVS and CDR2 FQNEAQ. The CDR3 consists of 14 residues. With V trimmed by 3 bases and J by 11 bases, 8 bases remained unmatched. CDR3 in DNA: TGTGCCAGCAGCTTCGGACAGGGGGCGGGAGAGCAGTACTTC. Translated: CASSFGQGAGEQYF.

This clonotype was counted many times. This chain uses TRBV10-1 with TRBJ2-1; 12 bases align to TRBD1. The V gene end was trimmed by 2 bases and the J gene end by 15 bases; junction bases not matched to a gene: 8. The CDR3 spans 14 residues. Germline CDR1 reads WNHNN; CDR2 reads SYGVQD (reference sequence). The CDR3 region has the DNA TGCGCCAGCAGTGAGCTGGGGACAGGGGGCGTTCGGTTCTTC. Translation: CASSELGTGGVRFF.

This clonotype was detected only a few times. CDR3 loop: CASSYSISWNTGELFF. In nucleotides, the CDR3 is TGTGCCAGCAGTTACTCGATTTCCTGGAACACCGGGGAGCTGTTTTTT. The chain carries TRBV6-5 and TRBJ2-2; unclear D gene. Trimming pared 0 bases from V and 1 base from J, leaving 9 bases between. CDR3 size: 16 residues. Germline values: CDR1 MNHEY, CDR2 SVGAGI.

This clonotype was observed a few times. The chain links TRBV27 to TRBJ2-5; tentative D call: TRBD2 (6 bases). Trimming took off 4 bases at V and 2 bases at J, with 14 bases between the two ends. Germline CDR1 and CDR2: MNHEY and SMNVEV (reference sequence). The CDR3 has 15 residues. The CDR3 protein is CASSYSAGGQETQYF. The DNA of the CDR3 is TGTGCCAGCAGTTATTCGGCCGGGGGACAAGAGACCCAGTACTTC.

Many counts were recorded for this clonotype. The chain links TRBV7-6 to TRBJ2-3; TRBD2 agrees at 9 bases. This CDR3 is built from 16 residues. Trimming removed 1 base from V and 2 bases from J; junction bases left unmatched: 4. Germline V gene data show CDR1 as SGHVS and CDR2 as FNYEAQ. The CDR3 reads CASSLVIAGATDTQYF. For the CDR3, the DNA is TGTGCCAGCAGCTTAGTGATAGCGGGAGCCACAGATACGCAGTATTTT.

This clonotype came up a few times. The V call is TRBV5-1, the J call TRBJ2-1; D possibly matches TRBD1 or TRBD2 (5 bases each). The tail of the sequence fits TRBJ2-7 better, so the J call may be wrong. CDR3 length: 16 residues. CDR1 and CDR2 (germline): SGHRS, YFSETQ. The CDR3 spells CASSLGLGTASYEQYF. CDR3 in DNA: TGCGCCAGCAGCTTGGGTCTAGGGACGGCCTCCTACGAGCAGTACTTC.

This chain uses TRBV28 with TRBJ2-1, with D tentatively TRBD1 (7 bases). V gave up 3 bases and J gave up 4 bases, with 13 bases separating them. The CDR3 totals 15 residues. Germline CDR1 is MDHEN and CDR2 is SYDVKM. The CDR3 loop is CASSLEGAQYNEQFF. Written as DNA, the CDR3 is TGTGCCAGCAGTTTGGAGGGGGCGCAGTACAATGAGCAGTTCTTC.

The chain is built from TRBV6-1 and TRBJ2-3; D gene ambiguous. The CDR3 has 15 residues. Trimming stripped 7 bases from V and 0 bases from J, with 14 bases between. Germline-derived CDR1 and CDR2 are MNHNS and SASEGT. In DNA, the CDR3 is TGTGCCAGCAACCTTAGAAATCCTAGCACAGATACGCAGTATTTT. This codes for CASNLRNPSTDTQYF.

The V and J genes are TRBV6-1 and TRBJ2-7; possibly TRBD1 for D (5 bases). Germline CDR1 reads MNHNS; CDR2 reads SASEGT. The CDR3 totals 13 residues. V was cut by 6 bases and J by 3 bases, with 12 bases left in between. The DNA for the CDR3 is TGTGCCAGCAGCCCCCGGACAAACTACGAGCAGTACTTC. This encodes CASSPRTNYEQYF.

The J gene is TRBJ2-4, the V gene TRBV12-3 or TRBV12-4; D is unclear. V dropped 6 bases and J dropped 4 bases, with 16 bases sitting between them. This CDR3 is built from 15 residues. CDR3 loop: CASSSRNTRKNIQYF. Here the CDR3 DNA reads TGTGCCAGCAGCAGTAGGAACACACGAAAAAACATTCAGTACTTC.

This clonotype was picked up a small number of times. V and J are TRBV4-1 and TRBJ2-5, with 9 bases aligning to TRBD1. This CDR3 region has 15 residues. The V gene end was trimmed by 3 bases and the J gene end by 3 bases; junction bases not matched to a gene: 5. The germline gives CDR1 MGHRA, CDR2 YSYEKL. The CDR3 DNA follows: TGCGCCAGCAGCCAGGCGGACAGGGGAGAAGAGACCCAGTACTTC. Translating gives CASSQADRGEETQYF.

The chain employs TRBV3-1 and TRBJ1-4, with D uncertain. CDR3 length: 15 amino acids. Trimming shortened V by 6 bases and J by 7 bases, and 18 bases separated the two germline ends. Germline V lookup: CDR1 LGHDT, CDR2 YNNKEL (reference sequence). In nucleotides, the CDR3 is TGTGCCAGCAGGCCCCGGGGTGCGAGCGGTGAAAAACTGTTTTTT. Translation: CASRPRGASGEKLFF.

As regards this clonotype: At one boundary the junction diverges from the germline segment, which might be a read error. The gene calls are TRBV6-1 and TRBJ2-5; D gene ambiguous. Germline CDR1 is MNHNS and CDR2 is SASEGT. This CDR3 has 16 residues. The DNA of the CDR3 is TGTGCCAGCAGTGAAGGGAACTTCATTGCCAAAGATACGCAGTACTTT. Encoded protein: CASSEGNFIAKDTQYF.

Remarks on this clonotype: This could be a read error, since a much larger clone is one nucleotide away. The chain carries TRBV6-1 and TRBJ2-1; either TRBD1 or TRBD2 may fit D (6 bases each). V was cut by 6 bases and J by 10 bases, with 19 bases left in between. Germline CDR1 is MNHNS and CDR2 is SASEGT. The CDR3 extends over 14 amino acids. The CDR3 region has the DNA TGTGCCAGCAGAGTGAAAGCTAAGGGGGGAGAGCAGTTCTTC. Its protein is CASRVKAKGGEQFF.

This clonotype is medium-sized within its sample. The genes are TRBV5-1 and TRBJ2-1; 9 nucleotides agree with TRBD1. With V trimmed by 0 bases and J by 4 bases, 2 bases remained unmatched. Germline assignment: CDR1 SGHRS and CDR2 YFSETQ. The CDR3 runs to 15 residues. The CDR3 DNA reads as TGCGCCAGCAGCTTGGTAGGACAGGGGTACAATGAGCAGTTCTTC. It is translated as CASSLVGQGYNEQFF.

V gene TRBV27 combines with J gene TRBJ2-4, with D unresolved. Trimming shortened V by 3 bases and J by 1 base, and 7 bases separated the two germline ends. The length of the CDR3 is 14 residues. The germline CDR1 and CDR2 sequences are MNHEY and SMNVEV (reference sequence). CDR3 amino acids: CASSFSGAKNIQYF. The CDR3 DNA is TGTGCCAGCAGTTTTTCTGGGGCCAAAAACATTCAGTACTTC.

CDR3 DNA sequence: TGCGCCAGCAGTCGGGGACAAGACTTCGTCGATACGCAGTATTTT. Its protein is CASSRGQDFVDTQYF. This chain joins TRBV10-2 and TRBJ2-3; D may be TRBD1 (6 bases). This CDR3 contains 15 residues. CDR1 is WSHSY, CDR2 SAAADI, per germline. V lost 5 bases to trimming and J lost 6 bases, with 18 bases between them.

The chain uses TRBV7-2 and TRBJ2-3; D not resolved. The CDR3 runs to 16 residues. Germline V gene data show CDR1 as SGHTA and CDR2 as FQGNSA. Trimming removed 2 bases from V and 0 bases from J, with 12 bases in between. The CDR3 sequence is CASSLLGSLSTDTQYF. The CDR3 DNA reads as TGTGCCAGCAGCTTATTAGGGTCGCTTAGCACAGATACGCAGTATTTT.

V is TRBV6-1 and J is TRBJ2-1, with 10 nucleotides matching TRBD2. The end of the DNA aligns better with TRBJ2-7, so the J call may be wrong. CDR3 length: 13 amino acids. Germline V gene data show CDR1 as MNHNS and CDR2 as SASEGT. The CDR3 bases are TGTGCCAGCAAACCTAGCGGGAGCTACGAGCAGTACTTC. Its translation is CASKPSGSYEQYF.

V usage is TRBV6-1 and J usage is TRBJ2-2; D is uncertain. The CDR3 is 15 amino acids. V lost 7 bases to trimming and J lost 6 bases, with 18 bases between them. Germline V gene data show CDR1 as MNHNS and CDR2 as SASEGT. The CDR3 coding sequence is TGTGCCAGCACCAGGAACCAGGTATCCCCCGGGGAGCTGTTTTTT. This sequence encodes CASTRNQVSPGELFF.

The chain couples TRBV10-2 to TRBJ2-3; weak D call: TRBD1 (6 bases). CDR3 length: 18 amino acids. With 7 bases removed from V and 1 base from J, the gap between germline ends came to 24 bases. Looked up from germline, CDR1 is WSHSY and CDR2 is SAAADI. The CDR3 coding sequence is TGCGCCAGCAACTTGAATTCTTTGGGGGCGGGTGGCACAGATACGCAGTATTTT. Its translation is CASNLNSLGAGGTDTQYF.

This chain connects TRBV12-3 or TRBV12-4 to TRBJ2-1; 8 bases line up with TRBD1. Judging by the DNA end, TRBJ2-5 fits better; the J call may be wrong. The CDR3 totals 15 residues. This chain's CDR3 is CASSLGQGIQETQYF. CDR3 in DNA: TGTGCCAGCAGTTTAGGACAGGGGATTCAAGAGACCCAGTACTTC.

This rearrangement joins TRBV6-1 to TRBJ1-1; D is unresolved. V was trimmed by 1 base and J by 8 bases, leaving 5 bases between them. CDR3 length: 11 residues. Germline CDR1 and CDR2: MNHNS and SASEGT. CDR3 amino acids: CASSEETEAFF. The CDR3 nucleotides are TGTGCCAGCAGTGAAGAGACCGAAGCTTTCTTT.